This is a list of T cell receptor beta chains from one sample in a study of blood T cell repertoires in COVID-19. Using immunoSEQ multiplex PCR, the repertoire was profiled, and TCRdb retains in-frame clones only, with some absent. This table holds some 41,000 clones, roughly four fifths found once. The specimen was peripheral blood. The receptors originated from a man in his forties with active or convalescent COVID-19. CDR3s include the opening cysteine and the closing phenylalanine or tryptophan. A D gene is named only where the DNA matches it firmly. Some rows mark clone size as missing; the rest say once, few, many or name a class of expanded clone.

j_call	clone_size	v_call	d_call	cdr3_nt	cdr3_aa
TRBJ2-7	.	TRBV30	TRBD1	TGTGCCTGGAATAGCAACAGGGGGGTAGTTTACGAGCAGTACTTC	CAWNSNRGVVYEQYF
TRBJ2-3	.	TRBV3-1/TRBV3-2	TRBD2	TGTGCCAGCAGCCCAGAGGCTAGCGGGGGCAGGGCGCAGTATTTT	CASSPEASGGRAQYF
TRBJ2-2	.	TRBV19	TRBD2	TGTGCCAGTAGTATTACCCCTAGCGGGGGAGGCGGGGAGCTGTTTTTT	CASSITPSGGGGELFF
TRBJ1-4	.	TRBV30	.	TGTGCCTGGGATGGAGGGGACGAAAAACTGTTTTTT	CAWDGGDEKLFF
TRBJ2-5	.	TRBV7-2	.	TGTGCCAGCAGCACATGGGACTTTCAAGAGACCCAGTACTTC	CASSTWDFQETQYF
TRBJ1-2	.	TRBV5-1	TRBD1	TGCGCCAGCAGCTACACAGACCGGACAGGGAACTATGGCTACACCTTC	CASSYTDRTGNYGYTF
TRBJ1-6	.	TRBV5-6	TRBD1	TGTGCCAGCAGCCATATAACAGGGGGCCCTAATAATTCACCCCTCCACTTT	CASSHITGGPNNSPLHF
TRBJ1-3	.	TRBV5-1	.	TGCGCCAGCAGTCCCTTCTCTGGAAACACCATATATTTT	CASSPFSGNTIYF
TRBJ1-5	once	TRBV9	.	TGTGCCAGCAGCTTAGGAGGGGGAATGGCCCAGCATTTT	CASSLGGGMAQHF
TRBJ2-1	.	TRBV9	TRBD2	TGTGCCACTAGCGGGGGGCCAAACAATGAGCAGTTCTTC	CATSGGPNNEQFF
TRBJ2-5	.	TRBV6-5	.	TGTGCCAGCAGTTACTCCCGGGGGGCGAGGCAAGAGACCCAGTACTTC	CASSYSRGARQETQYF
TRBJ2-2	.	TRBV11-2	TRBD1	TGTGCCAGCAGCTTTGGGACAGGCCAAAGTGCGGAGCTGTTTTTT	CASSFGTGQSAELFF
TRBJ1-4	.	TRBV19	.	TGTGCCAGTAGTAATGCTGGGAGGGGAGGGGATGAAAAACTGTTTTTT	CASSNAGRGGDEKLFF
TRBJ1-1	.	TRBV25-1	.	TGTGCCAGCAGCCTTGGGGGGGGAACTGAAGCTTTCTTT	CASSLGGGTEAFF
TRBJ1-6	few	TRBV19	.	TGTGCCAGTACCCACTCCTATAATTCACCCCTCCACTTT	CASTHSYNSPLHF
TRBJ2-3	.	TRBV29-1	TRBD2	TGCAGCGTTGCAACTAGCGGGACGCCCACAGATACGCAGTATTTT	CSVATSGTPTDTQYF
TRBJ2-7	.	TRBV6-5	TRBD1	TGTGCCAGCAGTTCGGGGACAGGATTGGGCGAGCAGTACTTC	CASSSGTGLGEQYF
TRBJ2-5	.	TRBV5-1	.	TGCGCCAGCAGCTCAAATCAGGGGGAGACCCAGTACTTC	CASSSNQGETQYF
TRBJ1-2	.	TRBV5-4	.	TGTGCCAGCAGCTTGGAGGAGTTTTCTAACTATGGCTACACCTTC	CASSLEEFSNYGYTF
TRBJ1-1	.	TRBV6-1	.	TGTGCCAGCAGTGAAAGGAGGGGAACTGAAGCTTTCTTT	CASSERRGTEAFF
TRBJ2-2	.	TRBV27	TRBD1	TGTGCCAGCAGTCCCGCAGGGGGCAGTACCGGGGAGCTGTTTTTT	CASSPAGGSTGELFF
TRBJ2-7	few	TRBV12-5	.	TGTGCTAGTGGTGAACGACTAGAAGGAAGCGAGCAGTACTTC	CASGERLEGSEQYF
TRBJ2-7	.	TRBV6-5	.	TGTGCCAGCAGTACGACACTGCTCTCCTACGAGCAGTACTTC	CASSTTLLSYEQYF
TRBJ2-3	once	TRBV24-1	.	TGTGCCACCAGCGACACCGGCGGGATGGAGGCAGATACGCAGTATTTT	CATSDTGGMEADTQYF
TRBJ2-3	.	TRBV6-1	.	TGTGCCAGCAGTGATAATTATAGCACAGATACGCAGTATTTT	CASSDNYSTDTQYF
TRBJ2-5	.	TRBV12-3/TRBV12-4	.	TGTGCCAGCACCCCCGGCGGGACCCAGTACTTC	CASTPGGTQYF
TRBJ1-5	.	TRBV27	TRBD1	TGTGCCAGCAGTACGCGGACAGGGGGAGATGATCAGCCCCAGCATTTT	CASSTRTGGDDQPQHF
TRBJ2-1	.	TRBV7-9	TRBD2	TGTGCCAGCAGCCCCCGGGGGGGAGGGCCCTACAATGAGCAGTTCTTC	CASSPRGGGPYNEQFF
TRBJ2-7	once	TRBV6-5	.	TGTGCCAGCAGTTCTCAGGGACTCGAGCAGTACTTC	CASSSQGLEQYF